Here is one TCR beta chain with its context. Its antigen is undetermined. This record comes from a study of shared clonotypes between healthy human individuals. Study-level findings and limits: What naive subsets generally showed was a larger estimated richness than memory subsets showed.

The V gene lost 4 bases and the J gene lost 1 base, with 4 bases spanning the gap. The CDR3 covers 12 residues. Per germline, CDR1 ENHRY and CDR2 SYGVKD. The authors ran the assay at deep level. For each subset, genomic DNA was distributed in equal portions over several immunoSEQ plates. Libraries were prepared by immunoSEQ multiplex PCR; TCRdb keeps only in-frame clonotypes and omits some of them. The table includes some 1.1 million clones, about 72% detected once. This receptor was identified in a man aged 18 to 30 in good health. Some clones in this sample may be carry-over from other donors' samples. The chain uses TRBV10-3 and TRBJ2-5; D ambiguous. The sequenced sample consisted of memory CD4+ T cells from PBMCs. The subset: CD45RA-negative fraction. CDR3 DNA sequence: TGTGCCATCAGTGGAACCCAAGAGACCCAGTACTTC. Protein: CAISGTQETQYF.